The 8 T cell receptor beta chains below all came from one sample that was sequenced in a study of beta chain features in type 1 diabetes. The isolated RNA, all of it, was reverse transcribed, so expressed TCRB transcripts were what got sequenced. Data came from immunoSEQ multiplex PCR; TCRdb stores just in-frame clones and leaves some out. The data contain around 400,000 clones, less than 15% of them singletons. The sequencing input was naive CD4+ T cells from blood. The receptors were sampled from a woman aged 18-30 years in good health.

This chain uses TRBV19 with TRBJ2-1; TRBD2 matches at 7 bases. Trimming took 7 bases from V and 7 from J; bases not matched to a gene: 7. The CDR3 length is 13 residues. Germline loops: CDR1 LNHDA, CDR2 SQIVND (reference sequence). DNA of the CDR3: TGTGCCAGTAAGGCGGGAGCGGATAATGAGCAGTTCTTC. It translates to CASKAGADNEQFF.

This clone was counted only a few times. This chain uses TRBV7-7 with TRBJ2-5; no definite D call. Trimming shortened V by 1 base and J by 5 bases, and 14 bases separated the two germline ends. This CDR3 spans 15 amino acids. The germline CDR1 and CDR2 sequences are SSHAT and FNYEAQ (reference sequence). DNA of the CDR3: TGTGCCAGCAGCTTAGACCGCCGGCGGCAGGAGACCCAGTACTTC. It yields the protein CASSLDRRRQETQYF.

The genes are TRBV2 and TRBJ1-2; 7 bases are a match to TRBD1. This CDR3 is built from 11 residues. Germline V gene data show CDR1 as SNHLY and CDR2 as FYNNEI. V lost 6 bases to trimming and J lost 14 bases; unmatched junction nucleotides: 9. In DNA form, the CDR3 reads TGTGCCAGCAGGCTGGGACAGCATACTACCTTC. It is translated as CASRLGQHTTF.

This clone appeared a few times. The chain employs TRBV5-1 and TRBJ1-2, with D tentatively TRBD1 (6 bases). CDR1 is SGHRS and CDR2 is YFSETQ in the germline V gene. The CDR3 loop spans 13 amino acids. Trimming removed 4 bases from V and 4 bases from J, with 11 bases in between. The CDR3 loop is CASSPGDVYGYTF. CDR3 coding DNA: TGCGCCAGCAGCCCAGGGGATGTCTATGGCTACACCTTC.

The chain couples TRBV5-1 to TRBJ1-4; D may be TRBD1 (6 bases). Germline V gene data show CDR1 as SGHRS and CDR2 as YFSETQ. V lost 4 bases and J lost 8, with 21 bases in between. The CDR3 loop spans 16 amino acids. For the CDR3, the DNA is TGCGCCAGCAGCGAGAGCCCAGGGGAGTTTTTGGAAAAACTGTTTTTT. It is translated as CASSESPGEFLEKLFF.

This clone was seen only a few times. The genes are TRBV18 and TRBJ2-5, with a weak D call TRBD1 (6 bases). The CDR3 has 14 residues. Trimming stripped 4 bases from V and 1 base from J, with 10 bases between. Per the germline V gene, CDR1 is KGHSH and CDR2 is LQKENI. The CDR3 sequence is CASSQGQIQETQYF. CDR3 nucleotide sequence: TGTGCCAGCTCACAGGGACAAATCCAAGAGACCCAGTACTTC.

V usage is TRBV5-4 and J usage is TRBJ1-2; possibly TRBD1 for D (6 bases). Germline-derived CDR1 and CDR2 are SGHNT and YYREEE (reference sequence). Between the trimmed V and J ends, which lost 5 bases and 1 base, there was a span of 18 bases. This CDR3 has 16 amino acids. The CDR3 DNA follows: TGTGCCAGCAGGAATGGGGGCTTCAGGGGTAACTATGGCTACACCTTC. Amino acids: CASRNGGFRGNYGYTF.

This clone has a handful of counts. The rearrangement joins TRBV19 to TRBJ2-7; D might be TRBD1 (5 bases). Trimming cost V 10 bases and J 4 bases, with 11 bases left between them. Germline CDR1 and CDR2: LNHDA and SQIVND (reference sequence). This CDR3 comprises 11 residues. The CDR3 here is CATEKGYEQYF. The CDR3 DNA follows: TGTGCCACCGAGAAGGGGTACGAGCAGTACTTC.